The entry that follows covers one TCR beta chain sequence. The V end lost 7 bases, the J end lost 0 bases, and 14 bases lay between the germline ends. In germline, CDR1 is SGHRS, CDR2 YFSETQ. The CDR3 extends over 14 amino acids. TCRdb's table, derived via immunoSEQ multiplex PCR, lists solely in-frame clones and lacks some. The sample holds tens of thousands of clones, over 70% seen once. These data come from a study of blood T cell repertoires in COVID-19. As for the study in general: Spain, Italy and the United States supplied samples that represented acute and convalescent COVID-19.

This receptor was obtained from a woman of 80 years or more with acute or convalescent COVID-19. The V gene is TRBV5-1, the J gene TRBJ2-7; D remains unclear. The sample taken for sequencing was peripheral blood. As DNA, the CDR3 is TGCGCCAGCTCCCCCCAACCGGGCTCCTACGAGCAGTACTTC. This sequence encodes CASSPQPGSYEQYF.